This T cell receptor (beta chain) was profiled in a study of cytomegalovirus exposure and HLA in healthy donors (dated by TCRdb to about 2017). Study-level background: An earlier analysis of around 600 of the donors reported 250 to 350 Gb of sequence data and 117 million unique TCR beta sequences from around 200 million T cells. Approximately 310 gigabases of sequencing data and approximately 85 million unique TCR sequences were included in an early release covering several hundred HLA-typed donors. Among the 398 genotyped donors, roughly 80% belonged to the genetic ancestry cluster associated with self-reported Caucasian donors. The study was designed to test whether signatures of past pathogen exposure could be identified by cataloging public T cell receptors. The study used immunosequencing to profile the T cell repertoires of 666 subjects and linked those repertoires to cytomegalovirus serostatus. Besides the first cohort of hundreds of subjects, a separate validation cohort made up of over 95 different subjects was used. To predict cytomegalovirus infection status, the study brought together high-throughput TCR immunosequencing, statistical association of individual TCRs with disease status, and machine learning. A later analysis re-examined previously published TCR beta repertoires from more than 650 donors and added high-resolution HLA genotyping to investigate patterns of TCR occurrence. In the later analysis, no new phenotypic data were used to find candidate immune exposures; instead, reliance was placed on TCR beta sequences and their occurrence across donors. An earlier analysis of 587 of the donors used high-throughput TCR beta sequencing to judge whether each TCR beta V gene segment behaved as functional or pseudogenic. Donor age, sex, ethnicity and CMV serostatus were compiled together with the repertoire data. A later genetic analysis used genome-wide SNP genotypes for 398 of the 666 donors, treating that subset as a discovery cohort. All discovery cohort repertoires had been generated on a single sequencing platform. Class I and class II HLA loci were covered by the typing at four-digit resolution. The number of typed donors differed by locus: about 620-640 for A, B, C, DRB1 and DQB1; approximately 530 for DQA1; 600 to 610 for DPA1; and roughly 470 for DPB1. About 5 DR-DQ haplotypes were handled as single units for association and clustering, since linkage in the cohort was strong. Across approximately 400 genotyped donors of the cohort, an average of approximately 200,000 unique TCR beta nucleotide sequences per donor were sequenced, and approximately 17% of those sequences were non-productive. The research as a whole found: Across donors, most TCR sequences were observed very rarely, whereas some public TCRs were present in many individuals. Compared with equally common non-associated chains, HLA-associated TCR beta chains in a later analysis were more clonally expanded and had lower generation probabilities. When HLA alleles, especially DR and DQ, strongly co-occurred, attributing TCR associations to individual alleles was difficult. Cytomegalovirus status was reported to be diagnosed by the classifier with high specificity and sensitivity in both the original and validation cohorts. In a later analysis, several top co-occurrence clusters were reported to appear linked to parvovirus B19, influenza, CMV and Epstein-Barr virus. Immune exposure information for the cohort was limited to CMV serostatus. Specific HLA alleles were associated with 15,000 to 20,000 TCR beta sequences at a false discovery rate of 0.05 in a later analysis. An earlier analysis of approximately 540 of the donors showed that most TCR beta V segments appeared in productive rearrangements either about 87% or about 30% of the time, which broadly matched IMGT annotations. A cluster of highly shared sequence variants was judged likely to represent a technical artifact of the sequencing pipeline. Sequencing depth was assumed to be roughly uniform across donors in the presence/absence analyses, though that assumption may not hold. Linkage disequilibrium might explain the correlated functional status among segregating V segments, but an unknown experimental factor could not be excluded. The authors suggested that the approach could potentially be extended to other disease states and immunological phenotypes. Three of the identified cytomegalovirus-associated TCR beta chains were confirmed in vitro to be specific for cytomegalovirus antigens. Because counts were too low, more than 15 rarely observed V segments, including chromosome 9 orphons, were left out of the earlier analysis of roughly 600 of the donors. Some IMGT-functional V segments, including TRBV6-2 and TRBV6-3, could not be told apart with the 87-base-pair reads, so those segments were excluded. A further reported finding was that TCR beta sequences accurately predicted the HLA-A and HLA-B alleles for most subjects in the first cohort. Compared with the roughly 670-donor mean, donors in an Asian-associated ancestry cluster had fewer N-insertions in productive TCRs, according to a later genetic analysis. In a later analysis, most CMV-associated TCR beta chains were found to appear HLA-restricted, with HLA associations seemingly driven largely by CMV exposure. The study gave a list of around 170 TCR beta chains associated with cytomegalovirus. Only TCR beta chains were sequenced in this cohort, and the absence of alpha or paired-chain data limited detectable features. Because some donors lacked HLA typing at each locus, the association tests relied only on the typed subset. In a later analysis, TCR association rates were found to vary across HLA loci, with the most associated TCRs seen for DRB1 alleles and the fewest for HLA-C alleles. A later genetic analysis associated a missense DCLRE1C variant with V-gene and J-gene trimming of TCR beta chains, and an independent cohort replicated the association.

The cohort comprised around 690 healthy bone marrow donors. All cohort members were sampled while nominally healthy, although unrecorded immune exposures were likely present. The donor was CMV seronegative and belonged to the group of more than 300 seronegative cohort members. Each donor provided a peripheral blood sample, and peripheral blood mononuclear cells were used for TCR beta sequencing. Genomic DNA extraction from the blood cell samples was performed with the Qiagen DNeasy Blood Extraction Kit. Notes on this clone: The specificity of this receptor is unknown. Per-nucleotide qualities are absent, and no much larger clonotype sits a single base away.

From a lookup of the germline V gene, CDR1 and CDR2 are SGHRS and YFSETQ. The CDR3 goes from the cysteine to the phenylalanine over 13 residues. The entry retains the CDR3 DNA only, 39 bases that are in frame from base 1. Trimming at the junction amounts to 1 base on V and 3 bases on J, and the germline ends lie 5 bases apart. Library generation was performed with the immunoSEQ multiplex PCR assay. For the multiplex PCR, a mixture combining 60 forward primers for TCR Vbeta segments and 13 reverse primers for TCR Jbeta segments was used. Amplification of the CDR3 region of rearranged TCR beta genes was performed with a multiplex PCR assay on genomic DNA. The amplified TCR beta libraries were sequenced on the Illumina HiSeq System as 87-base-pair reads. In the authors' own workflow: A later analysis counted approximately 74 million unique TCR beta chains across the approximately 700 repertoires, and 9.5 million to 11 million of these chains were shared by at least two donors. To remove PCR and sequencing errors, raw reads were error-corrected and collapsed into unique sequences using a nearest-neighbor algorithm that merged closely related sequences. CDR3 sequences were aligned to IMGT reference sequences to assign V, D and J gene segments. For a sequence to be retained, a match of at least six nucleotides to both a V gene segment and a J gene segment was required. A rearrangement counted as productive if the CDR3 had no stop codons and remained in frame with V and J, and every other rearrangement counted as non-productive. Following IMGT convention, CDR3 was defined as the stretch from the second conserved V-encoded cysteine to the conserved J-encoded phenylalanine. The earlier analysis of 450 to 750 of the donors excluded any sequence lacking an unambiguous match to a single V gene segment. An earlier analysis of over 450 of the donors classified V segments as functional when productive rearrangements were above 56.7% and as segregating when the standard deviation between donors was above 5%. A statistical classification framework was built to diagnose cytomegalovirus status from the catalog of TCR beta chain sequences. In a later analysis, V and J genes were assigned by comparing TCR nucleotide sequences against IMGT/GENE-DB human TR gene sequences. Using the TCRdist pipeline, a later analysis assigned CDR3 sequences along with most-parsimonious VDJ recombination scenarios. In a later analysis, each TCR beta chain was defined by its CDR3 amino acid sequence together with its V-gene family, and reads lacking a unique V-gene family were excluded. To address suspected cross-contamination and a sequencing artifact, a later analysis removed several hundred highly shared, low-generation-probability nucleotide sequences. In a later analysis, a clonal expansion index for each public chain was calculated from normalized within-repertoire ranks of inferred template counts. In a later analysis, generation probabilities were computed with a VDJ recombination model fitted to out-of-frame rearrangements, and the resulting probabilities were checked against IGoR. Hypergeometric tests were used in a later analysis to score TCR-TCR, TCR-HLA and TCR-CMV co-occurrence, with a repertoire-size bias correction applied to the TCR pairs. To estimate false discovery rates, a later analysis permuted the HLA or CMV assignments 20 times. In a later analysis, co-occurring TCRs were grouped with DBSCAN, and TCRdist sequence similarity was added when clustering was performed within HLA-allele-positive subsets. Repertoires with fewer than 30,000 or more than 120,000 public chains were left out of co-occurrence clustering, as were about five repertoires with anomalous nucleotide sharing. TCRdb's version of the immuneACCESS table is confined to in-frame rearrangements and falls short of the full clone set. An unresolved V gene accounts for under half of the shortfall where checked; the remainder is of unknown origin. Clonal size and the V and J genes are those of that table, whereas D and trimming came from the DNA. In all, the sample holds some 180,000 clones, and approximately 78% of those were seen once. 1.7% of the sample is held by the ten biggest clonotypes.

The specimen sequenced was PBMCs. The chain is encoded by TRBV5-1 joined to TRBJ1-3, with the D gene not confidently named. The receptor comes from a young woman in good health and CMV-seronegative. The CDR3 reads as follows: CASSLQDGNTIYF. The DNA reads TGCGCCAGCAGCTTGCAGGATGGAAACACCATATATTTT.